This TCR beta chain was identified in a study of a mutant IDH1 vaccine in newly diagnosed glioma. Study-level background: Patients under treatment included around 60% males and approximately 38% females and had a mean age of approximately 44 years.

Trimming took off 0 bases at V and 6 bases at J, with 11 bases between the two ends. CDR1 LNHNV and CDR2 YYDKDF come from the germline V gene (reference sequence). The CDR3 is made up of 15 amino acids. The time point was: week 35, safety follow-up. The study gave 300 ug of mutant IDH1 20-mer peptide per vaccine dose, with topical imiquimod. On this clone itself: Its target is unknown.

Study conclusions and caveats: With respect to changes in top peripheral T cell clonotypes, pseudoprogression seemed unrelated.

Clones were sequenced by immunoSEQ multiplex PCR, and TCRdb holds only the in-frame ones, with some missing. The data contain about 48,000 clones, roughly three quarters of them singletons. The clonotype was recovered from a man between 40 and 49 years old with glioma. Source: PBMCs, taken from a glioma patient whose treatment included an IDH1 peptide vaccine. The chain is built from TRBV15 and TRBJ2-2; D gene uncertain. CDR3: CATSREGQVAGELFF. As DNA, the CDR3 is TGTGCCACCAGCAGAGAGGGTCAAGTAGCCGGGGAGCTGTTTTTT. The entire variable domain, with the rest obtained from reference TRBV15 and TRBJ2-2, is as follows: DAMVIQNPRYQVTQFGKPVTLSCSQTLNHNVMYWYQQKSSQAPKLLFHYYDKDFNNEADTPDNFQSRRPNTSFCFLDIRSPGLGDTAMYLCATSREGQVAGELFFGEGSRLTVL.